This T cell receptor beta chain originates from a study of T cells in Graves' hyperthyroidism and ophthalmopathy. Findings and caveats of the study: In blood, most of the thyroid clonotypes expanded above 0.001 were also present.

Trimming removed 0 bases from V and 5 bases from J, with 5 bases in between. This CDR3 has 13 residues. The germline CDR1 and CDR2 sequences are LNHDA and SQIVND (reference sequence). Amplified regions were TCR beta CDR3 sequences from RNA transcripts. Using the HTBI primer set, a first-round RT-PCR was run on the TCR CDR3. TCRdb processed the multiplex PCR reads anew with MiXCR; each CDR3 protein has one entry. The sample has about 350,000 distinct CDR3 sequences; approximately 15% are singletons. Comments on this clonotype: Its antigen remains unidentified.

This TCR came from a woman aged 25 to 39 with Graves' hyperthyroidism. The sample comprised blood. The chain recombines TRBV19 with TRBJ1-5; D is undetermined. The CDR3 nucleotides are TGTGCCAGTAGTATAGATCCTGATCAGCCCCAGCATTTT. Translating gives CASSIDPDQPQHF.